This T cell receptor (beta chain) was documented in a study of vaccination and CD4 T cells after COVID-19. Study-wide results and caveats: The median number of SARS-CoV-2-reactive clonotypes increased from 21 to 38, a change that did not reach significance.

Treatment of the sample: roughly 10-day PBMC culture with coronavirus spike peptide pools or control peptides (ViraFEST assay). Once obtained from cultured CD4+ T cells, the DNA was sequenced using the Oncomine TCR Beta short-read assay. Each CDR3 protein gets one entry after TCRdb re-called the PCR reads with MiXCR. The sample lists tens of thousands of distinct CDR3 sequences; 60% to 75% were seen once. This CDR3 comprises 13 residues. Trimming removed 4 bases at V and 9 bases at J, with 15 bases between. In the case of this clonotype: Its specificity is unknown.

This sequence was found in a human donor who had recovered from COVID-19. This chain joins TRBV12-3 or TRBV12-4 and TRBJ1-1; D remains unclear. Sequenced input: CD4+ T cells from blood, cultured in vitro. The CDR3 reads CASSYTSTPKAFF. The CDR3, as DNA: TGTGCCAGCAGTTACACCTCGACACCTAAAGCTTTCTTT.